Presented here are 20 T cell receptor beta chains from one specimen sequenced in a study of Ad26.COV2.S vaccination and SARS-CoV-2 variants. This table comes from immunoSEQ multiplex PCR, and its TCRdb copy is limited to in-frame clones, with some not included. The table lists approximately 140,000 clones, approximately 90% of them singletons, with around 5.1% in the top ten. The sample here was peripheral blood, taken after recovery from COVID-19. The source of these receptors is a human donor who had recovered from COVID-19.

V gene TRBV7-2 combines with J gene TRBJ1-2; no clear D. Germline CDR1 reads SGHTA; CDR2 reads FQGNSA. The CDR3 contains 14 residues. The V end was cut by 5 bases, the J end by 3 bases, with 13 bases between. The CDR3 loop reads CASSGPGSHYGYTF. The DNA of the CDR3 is TGTGCCAGCAGCGGCCCCGGGAGCCACTATGGCTACACCTTC. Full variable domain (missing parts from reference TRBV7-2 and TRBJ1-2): GAGVSQSPSNKVTEKGKDVELRCDPISGHTALYWYRQSLGQGLEFLIYFQGNSAPDKSGLPSDRFSAERTGGSVSTLTIQRTQQEDSAVYLCASSGPGSHYGYTFGSGTRLTVV.

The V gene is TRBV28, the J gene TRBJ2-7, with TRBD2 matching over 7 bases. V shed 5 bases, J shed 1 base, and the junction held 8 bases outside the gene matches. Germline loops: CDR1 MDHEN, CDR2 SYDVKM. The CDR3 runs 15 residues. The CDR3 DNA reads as TGTGCCAGCAGTGGGGCTAGCGGCGGATCCTACGAGCAGTACTTC. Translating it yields CASSGASGGSYEQYF. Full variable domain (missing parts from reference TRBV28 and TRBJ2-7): DVKVTQSSRYLVKRTGEKVFLECVQDMDHENMFWYRQDPGLGLRLIYFSYDVKMKEKGDIPEGYSVSREKKERFSLILESASTNQTSMYLCASSGASGGSYEQYFGPGTRLTVT.

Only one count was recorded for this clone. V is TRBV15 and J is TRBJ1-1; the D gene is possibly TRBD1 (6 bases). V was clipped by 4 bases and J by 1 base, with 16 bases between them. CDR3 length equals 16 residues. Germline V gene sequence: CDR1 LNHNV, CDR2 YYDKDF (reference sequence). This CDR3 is CATSKGETGQNTEAFF. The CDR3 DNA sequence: TGTGCCACCAGCAAGGGTGAAACGGGACAGAACACTGAAGCTTTCTTT.

CDR3 bases: TGTGCCTGGAGTTTTGGGAGGGACAATGAGCAGTTCTTC. Its protein is CAWSFGRDNEQFF. The chain couples TRBV30 to TRBJ2-1; TRBD2 aligns across 7 bases. From germline, CDR1 is GTSNPN and CDR2 SVGIG (reference sequence). The CDR3 has 13 amino acids. V was clipped by 2 bases and J by 5 bases; unmatched bases: 3.

CDR3 region: CASSTGAPTYEQYF. The CDR3 DNA reads as TGTGCCAGCAGCACAGGGGCTCCAACCTACGAGCAGTACTTC. The chain employs TRBV6-5 and TRBJ2-7, with TRBD1 matching 7 bases. CDR1 MNHEY and CDR2 SVGAGI come from the germline V gene. The CDR3 consists of 14 residues. V dropped 6 bases and J dropped 2; count of bases not matched to a gene: 7.

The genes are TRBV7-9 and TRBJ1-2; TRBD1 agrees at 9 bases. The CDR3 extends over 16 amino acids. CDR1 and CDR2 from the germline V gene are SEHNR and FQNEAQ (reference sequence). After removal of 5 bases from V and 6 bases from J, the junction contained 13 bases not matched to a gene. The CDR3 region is CASSPRDRVFKHGYTF. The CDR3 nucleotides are TGTGCCAGCAGCCCGCGGGACAGGGTTTTCAAACATGGCTACACCTTC.

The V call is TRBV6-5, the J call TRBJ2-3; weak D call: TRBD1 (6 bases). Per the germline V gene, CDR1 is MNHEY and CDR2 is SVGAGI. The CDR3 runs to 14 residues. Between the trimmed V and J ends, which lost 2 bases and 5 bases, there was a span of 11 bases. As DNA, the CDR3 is TGTGCCAGCAGTTACGGGGGCTGGAAAGATACGCAGTATTTT. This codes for CASSYGGWKDTQYF.

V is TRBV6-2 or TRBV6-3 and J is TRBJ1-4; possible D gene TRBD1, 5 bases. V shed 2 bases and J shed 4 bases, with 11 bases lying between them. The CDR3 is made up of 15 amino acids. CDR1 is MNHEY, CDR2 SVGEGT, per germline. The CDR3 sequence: CASSYVGAVNEKLFF. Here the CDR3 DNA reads TGTGCCAGCAGTTACGTCGGGGCGGTTAATGAAAAACTGTTTTTT.

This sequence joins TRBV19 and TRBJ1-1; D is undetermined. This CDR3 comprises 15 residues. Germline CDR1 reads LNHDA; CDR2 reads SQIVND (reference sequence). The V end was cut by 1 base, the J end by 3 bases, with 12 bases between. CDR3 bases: TGTGCCAGTAGTATAGCTGGGATTGGAGACACTGAAGCTTTCTTT. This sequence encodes CASSIAGIGDTEAFF.

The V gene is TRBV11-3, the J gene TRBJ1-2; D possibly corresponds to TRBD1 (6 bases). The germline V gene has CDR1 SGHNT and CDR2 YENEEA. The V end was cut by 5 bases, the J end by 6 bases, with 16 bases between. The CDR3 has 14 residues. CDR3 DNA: TGTGCCAGCAGCCCCACAGGGAGGGCCAATGGCTACACCTTC. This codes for CASSPTGRANGYTF.

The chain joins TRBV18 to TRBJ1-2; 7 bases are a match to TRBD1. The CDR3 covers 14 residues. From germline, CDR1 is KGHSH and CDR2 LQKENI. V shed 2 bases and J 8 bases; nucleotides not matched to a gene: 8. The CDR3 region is CASSPGQDWRGYTF. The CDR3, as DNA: TGTGCCAGCTCACCAGGACAGGACTGGCGGGGCTACACCTTC.

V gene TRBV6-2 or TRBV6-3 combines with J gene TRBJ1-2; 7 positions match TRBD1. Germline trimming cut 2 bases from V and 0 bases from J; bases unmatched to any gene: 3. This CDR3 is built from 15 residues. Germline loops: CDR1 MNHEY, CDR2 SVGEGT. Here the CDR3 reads CASSYGTAANYGYTF. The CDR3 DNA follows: TGTGCCAGCAGTTACGGGACAGCCGCTAACTATGGCTACACCTTC.

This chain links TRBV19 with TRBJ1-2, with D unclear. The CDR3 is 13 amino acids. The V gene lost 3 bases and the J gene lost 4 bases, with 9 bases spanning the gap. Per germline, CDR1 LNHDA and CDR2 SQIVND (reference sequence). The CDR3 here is CASSIMSAYGYTF. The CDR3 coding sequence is TGTGCCAGTAGTATTATGTCGGCCTATGGCTACACCTTC.

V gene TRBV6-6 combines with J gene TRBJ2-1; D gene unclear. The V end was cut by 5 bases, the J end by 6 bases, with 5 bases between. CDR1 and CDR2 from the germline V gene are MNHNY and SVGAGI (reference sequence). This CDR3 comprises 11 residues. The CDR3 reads CASSKINEQFF. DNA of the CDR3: TGTGCCAGCAGTAAAATCAATGAGCAGTTCTTC.

The chain's CDR3 is CASSLEVRDRRYGYTF. The DNA for the CDR3 is TGTGCCAGCAGCTTAGAGGTCCGGGACAGGCGCTATGGCTACACCTTC. The V call is TRBV7-2, the J call TRBJ1-2, with 8 bases that match TRBD1. Trimming took 1 base from V and 4 from J; bases not matched to a gene: 8. Germline CDR1 and CDR2: SGHTA and FQGNSA. CDR3 length equals 16 residues.

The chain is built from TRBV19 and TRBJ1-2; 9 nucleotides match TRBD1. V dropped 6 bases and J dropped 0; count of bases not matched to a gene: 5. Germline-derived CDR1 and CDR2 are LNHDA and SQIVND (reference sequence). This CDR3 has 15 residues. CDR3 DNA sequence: TGTGCCAGTAGCCCACAGGGGGCCCCTAACTATGGCTACACCTTC. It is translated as CASSPQGAPNYGYTF.

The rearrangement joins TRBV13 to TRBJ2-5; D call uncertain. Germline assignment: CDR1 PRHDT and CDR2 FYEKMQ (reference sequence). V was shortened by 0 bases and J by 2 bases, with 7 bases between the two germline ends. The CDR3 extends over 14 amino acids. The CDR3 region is CASSLGARQETQYF. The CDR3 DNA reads TGTGCCAGCAGCTTAGGTGCGCGACAAGAGACCCAGTACTTC.

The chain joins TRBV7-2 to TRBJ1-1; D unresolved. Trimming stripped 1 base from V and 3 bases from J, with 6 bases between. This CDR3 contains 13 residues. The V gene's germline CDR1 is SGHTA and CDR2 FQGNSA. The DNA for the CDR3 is TGTGCCAGCAGCTTAGTGCAGGACACTGAAGCTTTCTTT. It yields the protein CASSLVQDTEAFF.

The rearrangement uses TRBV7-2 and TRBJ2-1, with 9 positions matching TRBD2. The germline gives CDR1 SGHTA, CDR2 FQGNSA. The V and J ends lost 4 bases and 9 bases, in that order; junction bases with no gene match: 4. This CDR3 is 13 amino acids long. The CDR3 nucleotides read TGTGCCAGCAGCTCGCAACTAGCGGGTGAGCAGTTCTTC. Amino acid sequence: CASSSQLAGEQFF.

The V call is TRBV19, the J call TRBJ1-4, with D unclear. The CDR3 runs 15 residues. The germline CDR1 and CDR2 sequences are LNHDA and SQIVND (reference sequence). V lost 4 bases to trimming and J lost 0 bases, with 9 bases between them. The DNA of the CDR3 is TGTGCCAGTAGTACGGAGCGGACAACTAATGAAAAACTGTTTTTT. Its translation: CASSTERTTNEKLFF.